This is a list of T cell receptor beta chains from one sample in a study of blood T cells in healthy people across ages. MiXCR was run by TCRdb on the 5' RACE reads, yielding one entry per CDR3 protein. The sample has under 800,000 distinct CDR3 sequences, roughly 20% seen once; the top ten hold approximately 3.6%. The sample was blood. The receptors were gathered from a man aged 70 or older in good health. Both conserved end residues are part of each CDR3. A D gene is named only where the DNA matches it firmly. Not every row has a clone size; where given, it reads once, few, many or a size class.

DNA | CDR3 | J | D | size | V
TGTGCCAGCAGCGTTACCCCTGGGGGAGGCACTAATGAGCAGTTCTTC | CASSVTPGGGTNEQFF | TRBJ2-1 | - | - | TRBV7-9
TGTGCCAGCAGCTTGGCCCTAGCGGCTACCTACGAGCAGTACTTC | CASSLALAATYEQYF | TRBJ2-7 | TRBD2 | few | TRBV5-6
TGTGCCAGCAGCCCCGGGTGGAGGAGGACAGATACGCAGTATTTT | CASSPGWRRTDTQYF | TRBJ2-3 | - | few | TRBV14
TGCGCCAGCAGCTTGGCCCCCAACGGGGAGCTGTTTTTT | CASSLAPNGELFF | TRBJ2-2 | - | many | TRBV5-1
TGTGCCAGCAGTTCCCCCTCTCAGGGCCCCAATCAGCCCCAGCATTTT | CASSSPSQGPNQPQHF | TRBJ1-5 | - | few | TRBV28
TGTGCCAGCAGGCCCGCTGGCACCGGGGAGCTGTTTTTT | CASRPAGTGELFF | TRBJ2-2 | - | few | TRBV7-2
TGTGCCAGCAGTTACCCAGGCCACGAGCAGTACTTC | CASSYPGHEQYF | TRBJ2-7 | - | - | TRBV6-2/TRBV6-3
TGCGCCAGCAGCCAAGGAACAGGGTACGGGGAAAAACTGTTTTTT | CASSQGTGYGEKLFF | TRBJ1-4 | - | - | TRBV4-1
TGCAGTGCCGTTGACCCGCCACGCGAGCAATACTTC | CSAVDPPREQYF | TRBJ2-7 | - | once | TRBV20-1
TGCAGTGCTCAGGCGGTTACAGAAGCTTTCTTT | CSAQAVTEAFF | TRBJ1-1 | - | - | TRBV20-1
TGTGCCAGCAGTGAAAACTACAATGAGCAGTTCTTC | CASSENYNEQFF | TRBJ2-1 | - | - | TRBV25-1